This TCR beta chain was profiled in a study of cytomegalovirus exposure and HLA in healthy donors. Study-wide points: Information on immune exposure was restricted to one variable (CMV serostatus). Analysis performed later found 16,951 TCR beta sequences associated with HLA alleles at 0.05 false discovery rate. In an earlier analysis, most TCR beta V segments were productive about 90% or about 30% of the time. It is likely that the observed cluster of highly shared sequence variants was a sequencing artifact.

V lost 0 bases, J lost 3 bases, and 8 bases stayed unmatched. Per germline, CDR1 GTSNPN and CDR2 SVGIG (reference sequence). This CDR3 comprises 16 residues. PCR involved 60 Vbeta and 13 Jbeta primers. Using immunoSEQ multiplex PCR, the repertoire was profiled, and TCRdb retains in-frame clones only, with some absent. The table has 55,000 to 85,000 clones, 55% to 75% seen once. Notes on this clone: Its specificity is unknown.

Sequenced input: PBMCs. The TCR sequence derives from a woman in her thirties or forties in good health and CMV-seropositive. The chain uses TRBV30 and TRBJ2-3, with 8 bases lining up with TRBD2. For the CDR3, the DNA is TGTGCCTGGAGTGTACGCAAACGGGGGGGGACAGATACGCAGTATTTT. It codes for CAWSVRKRGGTDTQYF.